This TCR beta chain was recorded in a study of shared clonotypes between healthy human individuals. V was clipped by 3 bases and J by 9 bases, with 9 bases between them. From germline, CDR1 is MGHDK and CDR2 SYGVNS. This CDR3 spans 12 amino acids. Overall study findings and caveats: Memory subsets generally showed lower estimated richness than naive subsets. Sequencing of the sorted subsets was shown by rarefaction to be incomplete despite large depth.

The naive CD8 fraction comprised CD45RO-negative cells positively selected for CCR7 and excluded terminally differentiated effector memory CD45RA+ cells. In regard to this clone: Its antigen remains unknown.

The protocol was immunoSEQ multiplex PCR, while the TCRdb copy is restricted to in-frame clones and leaves out a portion. The data hold 630,000 or so clones, with roughly 98% observed a single time. The V and J genes are TRBV25-1 and TRBJ2-1; the D gene is possibly TRBD1 (5 bases). The TCR sequence derives from a man aged 30 to 45 in good health. Sequenced input: naive CD8+ T cells sorted from blood. The CDR3 DNA reads TGTGCCAGCAGTGACAGGGCGTTTGAGCAGTTCTTC. The encoded protein is CASSDRAFEQFF. The complete variable domain, with remaining parts taken from reference TRBV25-1 and TRBJ2-1, reads EADIYQTPRYLVIGTGKKITLECSQTMGHDKMYWYQQDPGMELHLIHYSYGVNSTEKGDLSSESTVSRIRTEHFPLTLESARPSHTSQYLCASSDRAFEQFFGPGTRLTVL.